Listed here are 27 T cell receptor beta chains from one sample, sequenced in a study of blood T cell repertoires in COVID-19 (TCRdb year 2020). Receptor amplification or capture employed the immunoSEQ multiplex PCR assay. The clones in this table, taken by TCRdb from immuneACCESS, are in-frame only. Not every clone is retained; where verified, under half of the shortfall comes from an unresolved V gene, and the cause of the rest is unknown. The sample table records about 110,000 clones; 82% of these occur just once. The leading ten clones occupy 15% to 20% of the sample. Sequenced material: peripheral blood. These receptors were taken from a woman aged 55-69 years with acute or convalescent COVID-19.

The rearrangement joins TRBV5-1 to TRBJ1-3, with a possible D match to TRBD1 (5 bases). The V gene's germline CDR1 is SGHRS and CDR2 YFSETQ. The ends were cut back, 4 bases at V and 0 bases at J, with 14 bases in the middle. This CDR3 is 16 amino acids long. CDR3 protein: CASSTGGATSGNTIYF. The CDR3 region has the DNA TGCGCCAGCAGCACGGGTGGGGCCACCTCTGGAAACACCATATATTTT.

The genes are TRBV11-2 and TRBJ1-6, with D tentatively TRBD1 (6 bases). The V end was cut by 0 bases, the J end by 3 bases, with 9 bases between. Germline V gives CDR1 SGHAT, CDR2 FQNNGV. There are 16 residues in the CDR3. The CDR3 sequence: CASSLEWTDYNSPLHF. The DNA of the CDR3 is TGTGCCAGCAGCTTAGAATGGACAGACTATAATTCACCCCTCCACTTT.

The V and J genes are TRBV5-1 and TRBJ2-7; D call uncertain. The CDR3 is 14 residues long. V lost 1 base and J 0 bases, leaving 8 bases between the germline ends. CDR1 is SGHRS and CDR2 is YFSETQ in the germline V gene. The CDR3 coding sequence is TGCGCCAGCAGCTTGATTCTGAGCTCCTACGAGCAGTACTTC. Amino acid sequence: CASSLILSSYEQYF.

The chain couples TRBV7-2 to TRBJ2-3; 12 bases are a match to TRBD2. After removal of 2 bases from V and 6 bases from J, the junction contained 6 bases not matched to a gene. Germline V gene data show CDR1 as SGHTA and CDR2 as FQGNSA. This CDR3 comprises 16 residues. The CDR3 DNA reads TGTGCCAGCAGCTTACGGGCTAGCGGGGGGGCGGATACGCAGTATTTT. Translating gives CASSLRASGGADTQYF.

The gene calls are TRBV9 and TRBJ2-7, with TRBD1 matching 9 bases. The V gene end was trimmed by 4 bases and the J gene end by 4 bases; junction bases not matched to a gene: 6. Per germline, CDR1 SGDLS and CDR2 YYNGEE. The CDR3 runs to 14 residues. This CDR3 reads CASSPWTGEYEQYF. CDR3 DNA: TGTGCCAGCAGCCCCTGGACAGGGGAATACGAGCAGTACTTC.

Only a few counts were recorded for this clone. This chain uses TRBV5-1 with TRBJ2-1, with 12 bases matching TRBD2. Germline values: CDR1 SGHRS, CDR2 YFSETQ. J lost 6 bases, V lost 3 bases, and 4 bases had no gene match. This CDR3 has 15 residues. CDR3 protein: CASSSRLAGANEQFF. CDR3 DNA sequence: TGCGCCAGCAGCTCCCGACTAGCGGGGGCCAATGAGCAGTTCTTC.

V and J are TRBV2 and TRBJ1-2, with 10 positions matching TRBD1. This CDR3 contains 15 residues. The J segment lost 9 bases and the V segment lost 5 bases, leaving 12 bases of the junction unmatched. Germline-derived CDR1 and CDR2 are SNHLY and FYNNEI. In nucleotides, the CDR3 is TGTGCCAGCAGTCAACGACAGGGGGCAACTAGGAGCTACACCTTC. This encodes CASSQRQGATRSYTF.

This clone has more than one count but fewer than ten. The J gene is TRBJ1-2, the V gene TRBV6-5; 8 bases agree with TRBD1. The CDR3 loop spans 14 amino acids. Looked up from germline, CDR1 is MNHEY and CDR2 is SVGAGI. Trimming removed 2 bases from V and 7 bases from J; junction bases left unmatched: 6. The CDR3 sequence: CASSYTPGTGGYTF. DNA for the CDR3: TGTGCCAGCAGTTACACCCCCGGGACAGGTGGCTACACCTTC.

CDR3 residues: CASSTPGQGYQPQHF. CDR3 bases: TGTGCCAGTAGTACCCCGGGACAGGGCTATCAGCCCCAGCATTTT. This sequence joins TRBV19 and TRBJ1-5; 9 nucleotides line up with TRBD1. CDR3 length: 15 residues. The germline gives CDR1 LNHDA, CDR2 SQIVND (reference sequence). V was pared by 4 bases and J by 5 bases, with 6 bases of the junction left unmatched.

The genes are TRBV19 and TRBJ1-1, with TRBD1 matching over 10 bases. The V gene end was trimmed by 7 bases and the J gene end by 1 base; junction bases not matched to a gene: 9. Per germline, CDR1 LNHDA and CDR2 SQIVND (reference sequence). CDR3 length: 16 amino acids. The CDR3 nucleotides read TGTGCCAGTATCCCGGACAGGGGGTTTGCGAACACTGAAGCTTTCTTT. Translated, it gives CASIPDRGFANTEAFF.

CDR3 sequence (DNA): TGTGCCAGTAGTACGACAGGGGGCCAAGAGACCCAGTACTTC. It translates to CASSTTGGQETQYF. The chain joins TRBV19 to TRBJ2-5; 9 positions agree with TRBD1. The germline gives CDR1 LNHDA, CDR2 SQIVND (reference sequence). V was pared by 4 bases and J by 1 base, with 1 base of the junction left unmatched. The CDR3 spans 14 residues.

This clone was counted only a few times. The chain uses TRBV5-1 and TRBJ1-2; D remains unclear. V dropped 4 bases and J dropped 8 bases, with 21 bases sitting between them. The CDR3 contains 15 residues. In germline, CDR1 is SGHRS, CDR2 YFSETQ. In DNA form, the CDR3 reads TGCGCCAGCAGCCCGGAGGCAGGTATCGGTAGGGGCTACACCTTC. This translates into CASSPEAGIGRGYTF.

The CDR3 is CAISDSRETQYF. CDR3 in DNA: TGTGCCATCAGTGACTCCAGGGAGACCCAGTACTTC. This chain joins TRBV10-3 and TRBJ2-5; D remains unclear. The germline V gene has CDR1 ENHRY and CDR2 SYGVKD. This CDR3 is built from 12 residues. The V end was cut by 3 bases, the J end by 5 bases, with 7 bases between.

This chain joins TRBV19 and TRBJ1-5, with D uncertain. Trimming stripped 3 bases from V and 3 bases from J, with 12 bases between. The CDR3 runs to 15 residues. CDR1 is LNHDA, CDR2 SQIVND, per germline (reference sequence). CDR3 DNA: TGTGCCAGTAGTATGTGGGCCCAGGTCAATCAGCCCCAGCATTTT. Translating gives CASSMWAQVNQPQHF.

The chain combines TRBV7-9 with TRBJ2-2, with 8 positions matching TRBD1. CDR3 length: 16 amino acids. V shed 4 bases and J 4 bases; nucleotides not matched to a gene: 8. Looked up from germline, CDR1 is SEHNR and CDR2 is FQNEAQ (reference sequence). The CDR3 nucleotides are TGTGCCAGCAGCTCTCCGGACAGGGAGTTCACCGGGGAGCTGTTTTTT. Its protein product is CASSSPDREFTGELFF.

The rearrangement joins TRBV4-1 to TRBJ2-1; 8 nucleotides line up with TRBD2. CDR1 and CDR2 from the germline V gene are MGHRA and YSYEKL. The J segment lost 7 bases and the V segment lost 2 bases, leaving 4 bases of the junction unmatched. There are 14 residues in the CDR3. The CDR3 reads CASSQIGGENEQFF. The DNA for the CDR3 is TGCGCCAGCAGCCAAATCGGGGGGGAGAATGAGCAGTTCTTC.

The chain links TRBV24-1 to TRBJ2-3; 13 positions agree with TRBD2. The CDR3 spans 18 residues. In germline, CDR1 is KGHDR, CDR2 SFDVKD. After removal of 4 bases from V and 6 bases from J, the junction contained 12 bases not matched to a gene. The CDR3 bases are TGTGCCACCAGTGAGAGTAGGGGACTAGCGGGGAATGAGGATACGCAGTATTTT. Residues: CATSESRGLAGNEDTQYF.

The chain is built from TRBV12-3 or TRBV12-4 and TRBJ2-5; D remains ambiguous. The CDR3 is 12 residues long. The V and J ends lost 5 bases and 0 bases respectively, with 4 bases between them. The CDR3 is CASSRYQETQYF. In DNA, the CDR3 is TGTGCCAGCAGTCGGTACCAAGAGACCCAGTACTTC.

The chain has TRBV5-1 and TRBJ1-6, with D maybe TRBD1 (6 bases). In germline, CDR1 is SGHRS, CDR2 YFSETQ. The V end was cut by 0 bases, the J end by 8 bases, with 9 bases between. The CDR3 loop spans 14 amino acids. The CDR3 DNA sequence: TGCGCCAGCAGCTTGGATGGGGGCTATTCACCCCTCCACTTT. Protein: CASSLDGGYSPLHF.

The chain has TRBV29-1 and TRBJ1-1; the match to TRBD1 covers 9 bases. Germline CDR1 and CDR2: SQVTM and ANQGSEA. After removal of 4 bases from V and 4 bases from J, the junction contained 1 base not matched to a gene. CDR3 length: 12 residues. The CDR3: CSVVTGGTEAFF. CDR3 nucleotides: TGCAGCGTTGTGACAGGGGGCACTGAAGCTTTCTTT.

J is TRBJ2-3 and V is TRBV11-3; 9 nucleotides line up with TRBD2. CDR3 length: 15 amino acids. The V and J ends lost 5 bases and 6 bases, in that order; junction bases with no gene match: 9. The V gene's germline CDR1 is SGHNT and CDR2 YENEEA. The CDR3 DNA sequence: TGTGCCAGCAGCCCCGGGACTAGCCGTCGTGATACGCAGTATTTT. Amino acid sequence: CASSPGTSRRDTQYF. Together with reference TRBV11-3 and TRBJ2-3, the CDR3 gives the full variable domain: EAGVVQSPRYKIIEKKQPVAFWCNPISGHNTLYWYLQNLGQGPELLIRYENEEAVDDSQLPKDRFSAERLKGVDSTLKIQPAELGDSAVYLCASSPGTSRRDTQYFGPGTRLTVL.

V is TRBV24-1 and J is TRBJ1-1; D uncertain. V was trimmed by 5 bases and J by 4 bases, leaving 7 bases between them. The length of the CDR3 is 12 residues. Germline CDR1 and CDR2: KGHDR and SFDVKD. The CDR3 DNA is TGTGCCACCAGTGCTGCGGCCACTGAAGCTTTCTTT. Protein product: CATSAAATEAFF.

The chain combines TRBV6-2 or TRBV6-3 with TRBJ1-2; D call uncertain. V lost 2 bases, J lost 10 bases, and 8 bases lay in between. The CDR3 runs 11 residues. CDR1 and CDR2 (germline): MNHEY, SVGEGT. CDR3: CASSYQISYTF. The CDR3 DNA reads TGTGCCAGCAGTTACCAGATTTCCTACACCTTC.

The chain carries TRBV5-1 and TRBJ2-5, with a weak D call TRBD1 (5 bases). The length of the CDR3 is 15 residues. Germline CDR1 SGHRS, CDR2 YFSETQ. V dropped 3 bases and J dropped 2 bases, with 14 bases sitting between them. The CDR3 DNA is TGCGCCAGCAGCTCGACAGATCCCCTTCAAGAGACCCAGTACTTC. This sequence encodes CASSSTDPLQETQYF.

This chain links TRBV11-2 with TRBJ2-5, with 12 positions matching TRBD2. Germline trimming cut 5 bases from V and 5 bases from J; bases unmatched to any gene: 0. Germline V lookup: CDR1 SGHAT, CDR2 FQNNGV. This CDR3 has 13 residues. The CDR3 loop is CASSLAGGETQYF. The CDR3 DNA follows: TGTGCCAGCAGCCTAGCGGGGGGGGAGACCCAGTACTTC.

V usage is TRBV5-1 and J usage is TRBJ1-1, with a tentative D call TRBD1 (5 bases). CDR1 is SGHRS, CDR2 YFSETQ, per germline. Between the trimmed V and J ends, which lost 2 bases and 0 bases, there was a span of 8 bases. This CDR3 spans 14 amino acids. The CDR3: CASSFDSLNTEAFF. The CDR3 nucleotides read TGCGCCAGCAGCTTTGACAGCTTGAACACTGAAGCTTTCTTT.

This chain joins TRBV4-2 and TRBJ2-1, with 7 bases aligning to TRBD1. With 0 bases clipped from V and 2 bases from J, the junction kept 10 bases outside the gene matches. The CDR3 contains 18 residues. The germline CDR1 and CDR2 sequences are LGHNA and YNFKEQ. Here the CDR3 DNA reads TGTGCCAGCAGCCAAGATTCATTTCGGACAGGAACCTACAATGAGCAGTTCTTC. Amino acid sequence: CASSQDSFRTGTYNEQFF.